The clone carrying this T cell receptor beta chain was seen just once. CDR3 length: 13 residues. V was pared by 5 bases and J by 8 bases, with 8 bases of the junction left unmatched. Germline CDR1 is MNHEY and CDR2 is SMNVEV (reference sequence). This record comes from a study of T cell changes during pregnancy in multiple sclerosis. Produced via immunoSEQ multiplex PCR; TCRdb's table is partial and in-frame only. This sample carries tens of thousands of clones, more than 90% of them seen once, and the ten largest clones take roughly 0.67%. The sample was CD4+ T cells from peripheral blood mononuclear cells, taken in the first trimester of pregnancy. The TCR originated in a female donor with multiple sclerosis, enrolled in a pregnancy study. The rearrangement joins TRBV27 to TRBJ1-2; TRBD1 matches at 7 bases. CDR3 nucleotide sequence: TGTGCCAGCAGTGCCTACAGGGGTTACGGCTACACCTTC. Translation gives CASSAYRGYGYTF.